A selection of T cell receptor beta chains follows, all from one sample in a study of blood T cell repertoires in COVID-19. The method was immunoSEQ multiplex PCR; TCRdb's version includes in-frame clones alone and lacks a portion of them. Among 300,000 to 400,000 clones, roughly 90% were seen once, and the ten largest hold about 0.89%. Specimen: PBMCs or T cells enriched from blood (not recorded which). These receptors were obtained from a woman younger than 45 with acute COVID-19. The CDR3 runs from the conserved cysteine through the conserved F or W. Rows give clone size only sometimes, using once, few, many, or a class for an expanded clone.

clone size: NA
V gene: TRBV30
J gene: TRBJ1-4
CDR3 protein: CAWRSSGGEKLFF

clone size: NA
V gene: TRBV9
J gene: TRBJ2-1
CDR3 protein: CASSVAVRVNEQFF

clone size: once
V gene: TRBV6-5
J gene: TRBJ1-5
CDR3 protein: CASSLSNSNQPQHF

clone size: NA
V gene: TRBV19
J gene: TRBJ1-5
CDR3 protein: CASSFDRGDSNQPQHF

clone size: NA
V gene: TRBV5-1
J gene: TRBJ2-1
CDR3 protein: CASSFSSGGYNEQFF

clone size: once
V gene: TRBV10-3
J gene: TRBJ2-7
CDR3 protein: CATLQGDWYEQYF

clone size: once
V gene: TRBV7-6
J gene: TRBJ1-4
CDR3 protein: CASSSGVLDEKLFF

clone size: NA
V gene: TRBV2
J gene: TRBJ1-2
CDR3 protein: CASSLQTGKLGGYTF

clone size: NA
V gene: TRBV19
J gene: TRBJ2-3
CDR3 protein: CASSTPSGVGTDTQYF

clone size: NA
V gene: TRBV7-6
J gene: TRBJ1-2
CDR3 protein: CASSLGRGDYGYTF

clone size: NA
V gene: TRBV9
J gene: TRBJ2-4
CDR3 protein: CASSVGSRELAKNIQYF

clone size: NA
V gene: TRBV5-1
J gene: TRBJ2-7
CDR3 protein: CASSLTPTSGRPEQQYF

clone size: NA
V gene: TRBV20-1
J gene: TRBJ2-2
CDR3 protein: CSASRQVGGELFF

clone size: NA
V gene: TRBV6-2/TRBV6-3
J gene: TRBJ1-2
CDR3 protein: CASSYSPEERGLRYGYTF

clone size: NA
V gene: TRBV19
J gene: TRBJ1-1
CDR3 protein: CASSTSDTRRTFF

clone size: NA
V gene: TRBV27
J gene: TRBJ2-5
CDR3 protein: CASSFRGDGSQETQYF

clone size: NA
V gene: TRBV2
J gene: TRBJ1-2
CDR3 protein: CASTLTGGSNYGYTF

clone size: NA
V gene: TRBV10-1
J gene: TRBJ2-3
CDR3 protein: CASSESIGLSTDTQYF

clone size: NA
V gene: TRBV19
J gene: TRBJ1-6
CDR3 protein: CASSISGLDSPLHF

clone size: once
V gene: TRBV5-6
J gene: TRBJ2-1
CDR3 protein: CASSFEGETYNEQFF

clone size: NA
V gene: TRBV19
J gene: TRBJ2-7
CDR3 protein: CASSTGTSGGTTSYEQYF

clone size: NA
V gene: TRBV19
J gene: TRBJ2-2
CDR3 protein: CASRQRGGRFTGELFF

clone size: NA
V gene: TRBV7-7
J gene: TRBJ2-3
CDR3 protein: CASSSGGGTDTQYF